Presented here are 21 T cell receptor beta chains from one specimen sequenced in a study of technical replicates of blood from a few donors. Generated by immunoSEQ multiplex PCR, the TCRdb table keeps only in-frame clones and is missing some. The sample holds some 70,000 clones, roughly 92% seen once. Sequenced sample: T cells isolated from PBMCs. These receptors all come from a human donor in good health.

The chain carries TRBV18 and TRBJ2-5; no reliable D call. Between the trimmed V and J ends, which lost 1 base and 2 bases, there was a span of 5 bases. This CDR3 region has 13 residues. Germline CDR1 is KGHSH and CDR2 is LQKENI. DNA for the CDR3: TGTGCCAGCTCACCACAGGAGCAAGAGACCCAGTACTTC. This gives the protein CASSPQEQETQYF.

The V gene is TRBV18, the J gene TRBJ2-3, with no clear D. Germline-derived CDR1 and CDR2 are KGHSH and LQKENI. The CDR3 has 14 residues. Trimming removed 3 bases at V and 8 bases at J, with 15 bases between. The CDR3 DNA is TGTGCCAGCTCACCGGTAGCTGGTCTCGTTACGCAGTATTTT. Its translation is CASSPVAGLVTQYF. Combining the CDR3 with reference TRBV18 and TRBJ2-3 gives the whole variable domain NAGVMQNPRHLVRRRGQEARLRCSPMKGHSHVYWYRQLPEEGLKFMVYLQKENIIDESGMPKERFSAEFPKEGPSILRIQQVVRGDSAAYFCASSPVAGLVTQYFGPGTRLTVL.

The chain joins TRBV5-1 to TRBJ1-3; 9 bases match TRBD1. Germline trimming cut 4 bases from V and 4 bases from J; bases unmatched to any gene: 6. This CDR3 is built from 15 residues. Germline-derived CDR1 and CDR2 are SGHRS and YFSETQ. The CDR3 protein is CASSTWTGDGNTIYF. The CDR3 nucleotides read TGCGCCAGCAGCACGTGGACAGGGGACGGAAACACCATATATTTT.

The rearrangement uses TRBV5-6 and TRBJ2-3; TRBD2 might be the D (6 bases). Trimming removed 4 bases at V and 4 bases at J, with 16 bases between. Germline V gene data show CDR1 as SGHDT and CDR2 as YYEEEE. The CDR3 contains 15 residues. DNA for the CDR3: TGTGCCAGCAGCCGGGACTCCCGCAGGGCAGATACGCAGTATTTT. Amino acid sequence: CASSRDSRRADTQYF.

The rearrangement joins TRBV7-7 to TRBJ2-7, with 9 bases identical to TRBD1. Germline V gene data show CDR1 as SSHAT and CDR2 as FNYEAQ (reference sequence). The CDR3 loop spans 13 amino acids. With V trimmed by 3 bases and J by 5 bases, 2 bases remained unmatched. The CDR3 region is CASSLGQGNEQYF. The CDR3 region has the DNA TGTGCCAGCAGCTTGGGACAGGGAAACGAGCAGTACTTC.

The rearrangement joins TRBV10-3 to TRBJ2-1, with 7 bases that match TRBD2. Germline V gives CDR1 ENHRY, CDR2 SYGVKD. J lost 3 bases, V lost 3 bases, and 2 bases had no gene match. This CDR3 is built from 14 residues. The CDR3 DNA sequence: TGTGCCATCAGTGAAGGCGGGGGCTACAATGAGCAGTTCTTC. Encoded protein: CAISEGGGYNEQFF.

J is TRBJ1-1 and V is TRBV5-6, with D unresolved. The CDR3 has 13 amino acids. V dropped 0 bases and J dropped 5 bases, with 8 bases sitting between them. CDR1 is SGHDT, CDR2 YYEEEE, per germline. The CDR3 DNA is TGTGCCAGCAGCTTGGACAGAAGGACTGAAGCTTTCTTT. Translated, it gives CASSLDRRTEAFF.

This sequence joins TRBV4-2 and TRBJ2-3; tentative D call: TRBD2 (6 bases). Trimming stripped 1 base from V and 3 bases from J, with 17 bases between. The CDR3 totals 17 residues. Germline loops: CDR1 LGHNA, CDR2 YNFKEQ. The CDR3 DNA follows: TGTGCCAGCAGCCAAGTACCTTGGGGGGACGAGACAGATACGCAGTATTTT. Its translation: CASSQVPWGDETDTQYF.

V is TRBV7-3 and J is TRBJ2-3, with TRBD2 as a possible D gene (6 bases). The V end was cut by 6 bases, the J end by 5 bases, with 12 bases between. CDR1 is SGHTA and CDR2 is FQGTGA in the germline V gene. The CDR3 has 13 residues. CDR3 nucleotide sequence: TGTGCCAGCAGGGCCCAGGGAGGAGATACGCAGTATTTT. As protein: CASRAQGGDTQYF.

This sequence joins TRBV9 and TRBJ2-7; D unresolved. The germline V gene encodes CDR1 SGDLS and CDR2 YYNGEE. The CDR3 has 13 residues. V dropped 0 bases and J dropped 2 bases, with 6 bases sitting between them. Here the CDR3 reads CASSVAGPYEQYF. DNA for the CDR3: TGTGCCAGCAGCGTAGCGGGTCCCTACGAGCAGTACTTC.

V gene TRBV7-8 combines with J gene TRBJ2-5; possibly TRBD1 for D (5 bases). V dropped 2 bases and J dropped 2 bases, with 18 bases sitting between them. Per the germline V gene, CDR1 is SGHVS and CDR2 is FQNEAQ. This CDR3 has 17 residues. The CDR3 here is CASSLMLQVTKQETQYF. CDR3 in DNA: TGTGCCAGCAGCTTAATGTTACAGGTGACCAAACAAGAGACCCAGTACTTC.

This sequence joins TRBV9 and TRBJ2-1; D is ambiguous. Germline V gives CDR1 SGDLS, CDR2 YYNGEE. The CDR3 consists of 16 residues. Trimming left V 0 bases short and J 6 bases short, with 16 bases between. The CDR3, as DNA: TGTGCCAGCAGCGTAGATCCCGGAGTTACGGTCAATGAGCAGTTCTTC. Amino acid sequence: CASSVDPGVTVNEQFF.

V usage is TRBV27 and J usage is TRBJ1-2, with D maybe TRBD1 (5 bases). This CDR3 is built from 12 residues. CDR1 is MNHEY, CDR2 SMNVEV, per germline (reference sequence). Trimming took off 3 bases at V and 7 bases at J, with 9 bases between the two ends. The CDR3 reads CASSLRGGGYTF. The CDR3 DNA is TGTGCCAGCAGTTTGCGCGGGGGTGGCTACACCTTC.

J is TRBJ2-3 and V is TRBV9; a weak D match, TRBD2 (5 bases). Between the trimmed V and J ends, which lost 0 bases and 5 bases, there was a span of 10 bases. CDR1 and CDR2 from the germline V gene are SGDLS and YYNGEE. The CDR3 covers 14 residues. The CDR3 sequence is CASSVAGLGDTQYF. CDR3 coding DNA: TGTGCCAGCAGCGTAGCGGGATTGGGAGATACGCAGTATTTT.

The chain employs TRBV4-1 and TRBJ2-1; 8 bases map to TRBD2. Germline V gene sequence: CDR1 MGHRA, CDR2 YSYEKL. This CDR3 region has 15 residues. Trimming cost V 6 bases and J 4 bases; bases outside gene matches: 8. CDR3 coding DNA: TGCGCCAGCAGGCACAGCGGGAGTACGTACAATGAGCAGTTCTTC. Amino acids: CASRHSGSTYNEQFF.

The chain joins TRBV28 to TRBJ2-1, with 9 bases lining up with TRBD2. With V trimmed by 6 bases and J by 0 bases, 3 bases remained unmatched. The CDR3 contains 15 residues. Germline V gene lookup returns CDR1 MDHEN and CDR2 SYDVKM. In DNA, the CDR3 is TGTGCCAGCAGCCTACTAGCGGGCTCCTACAATGAGCAGTTCTTC. Translating gives CASSLLAGSYNEQFF. Together with reference TRBV28 and TRBJ2-1, the CDR3 gives the full variable domain: DVKVTQSSRYLVKRTGEKVFLECVQDMDHENMFWYRQDPGLGLRLIYFSYDVKMKEKGDIPEGYSVSREKKERFSLILESASTNQTSMYLCASSLLAGSYNEQFFGPGTRLTVL.

CDR3 nucleotide sequence: TGTGCCATCATAGAACTAGCGGGAGATCGTAATGAGCAGTTCTTC. Amino acid sequence: CAIIELAGDRNEQFF. The chain is built from TRBV10-3 and TRBJ2-1, with TRBD2 matching 11 bases. The length of the CDR3 is 15 residues. With 7 bases clipped from V and 7 bases from J, the junction kept 9 bases outside the gene matches. Looked up from germline, CDR1 is ENHRY and CDR2 is SYGVKD.

The chain recombines TRBV6-5 with TRBJ2-1; 11 bases are a match to TRBD2. This CDR3 has 16 amino acids. Germline V gene sequence: CDR1 MNHEY, CDR2 SVGAGI. Trimming took 4 bases from V and 8 from J; bases not matched to a gene: 10. CDR3 sequence reads: CASSSGLAGGRDEQFF. CDR3 DNA: TGTGCCAGCAGTTCCGGACTAGCGGGCGGGAGGGATGAGCAGTTCTTC.

This chain joins TRBV28 and TRBJ2-3; TRBD2 agrees at 9 bases. The V gene's germline CDR1 is MDHEN and CDR2 SYDVKM. This CDR3 spans 16 amino acids. Trimming took 7 bases from V and 4 from J; bases not matched to a gene: 12. CDR3 nucleotides: TGTGCCAGCAATTCGTGGCGGGAGGGCCTTGCAGATACGCAGTATTTT. Translated, it gives CASNSWREGLADTQYF.

The chain joins TRBV7-8 to TRBJ1-1; D may be TRBD1 (6 bases). Deletions cut 3 bases from V and 3 bases from J, with 11 bases between. The CDR3 extends over 14 amino acids. Germline V gene lookup returns CDR1 SGHVS and CDR2 FQNEAQ. The CDR3 nucleotides are TGTGCCAGCAGCTTGGGGGCGATGGACACTGAAGCTTTCTTT. Protein: CASSLGAMDTEAFF. Drawing the rest from reference TRBV7-8 and TRBJ1-1, the complete variable domain is GAGVSQSPRYKVAKRGQDVALRCDPISGHVSLFWYQQALGQGPEFLTYFQNEAQLDKSGLPSDRFFAERPEGSVSTLKIQRTQQEDSAVYLCASSLGAMDTEAFFGQGTRLTVV.

The rearrangement uses TRBV6-5 and TRBJ2-1; no firm D call. The CDR3 totals 14 residues. The germline CDR1 and CDR2 sequences are MNHEY and SVGAGI. V shed 4 bases and J shed 5 bases, with 12 bases lying between them. CDR3: CASSSPNTDNEQFF. CDR3 DNA sequence: TGTGCCAGCAGTTCCCCGAACACAGACAATGAGCAGTTCTTC.